This is a list of T cell receptor beta chains from one sample in a study of radiotherapy plus CTLA-4 blockade in lung cancer. Here immunoSEQ multiplex PCR was the method, and the copy in TCRdb shows in-frame clones only, minus some. The profile covers about 45,000 clones, with about 70% appearing a single time and around 25% taken by the ten largest. Sequencing was performed on peripheral blood, taken from a patient treated with radiotherapy plus ipilimumab. The receptors were sampled from a human donor with non-small cell lung cancer who had a partial response to radiotherapy plus ipilimumab. CDR3s include the opening cysteine and the closing phenylalanine or tryptophan. Each record gives: V gene, clone size, D gene, J gene, CDR3 DNA, CDR3 protein. D genes are given only for firm matches. The size field is filled for only some rows; it gives once, few, many or a size class.

TRBV11-3	few	TRBD1	TRBJ1-1	TGTGCCAGCAGCTTATGGGGACAGGGGGAAGCTTTCTTT	CASSLWGQGEAFF
TRBV14	many	TRBD1	TRBJ1-1	TGTGCCAGCAGCCATGCAGGGGGGACTAACACTGAAGCTTTCTTT	CASSHAGGTNTEAFF
TRBV18	-	-	TRBJ1-3	TGTGCCAGCTCACCAGAGGGTTCTGGAAACACCATATATTTT	CASSPEGSGNTIYF
TRBV7-7	-	TRBD1	TRBJ2-1	TGTGCTAGCAGCCCTGCTGGACAGGGTGGGCATGAGCAGTTCTTC	CASSPAGQGGHEQFF
TRBV7-3	-	TRBD2	TRBJ2-1	TGTGCCAGCAGCCCTGAAGGGACTAGCGGGAGACCCCCGTTCTTC	CASSPEGTSGRPPFF
TRBV27	-	-	TRBJ1-3	TGTGCCAGCAGTTTAACAGGTTCGAGAGACACCATATATTTT	CASSLTGSRDTIYF
TRBV7-9	few	-	TRBJ1-5	TGTGCCAGCAGCTTAGGGGCCCATCAGCCCCAGCATTTT	CASSLGAHQPQHF
TRBV4-1	-	-	TRBJ1-3	TGCGCCAGCAGCCAATTCGGGACACTTGGGATCTTCTCTGGAAACACCATATATTTT	CASSQFGTLGIFSGNTIYF
TRBV2	-	-	TRBJ1-5	TGTGCCAGCAGAGTCGGACCAGCGGGCCCCCAGCATTTT	CASRVGPAGPQHF
TRBV27	-	TRBD2	TRBJ2-1	TGTGCCAGCTACACCGGGACTAGCGGTTACAATGAGCAGTTCTTC	CASYTGTSGYNEQFF
TRBV5-4	-	TRBD1	TRBJ1-3	TGTGCCAGCAGCGAACGACAGGGTCATAGAAACACCATATATTTT	CASSERQGHRNTIYF
TRBV5-1	-	-	TRBJ2-7	TGCGCCAGCAGCTTGTCCCAGGGACTTAGCGAGCAGTACTTC	CASSLSQGLSEQYF
TRBV7-3	once	-	TRBJ2-2	TGTGCCAGCAGCTTCCAACGGGGTGCGAACACCGGGGAGCTGTTTTTT	CASSFQRGANTGELFF
TRBV7-3	-	TRBD2	TRBJ2-5	TGTGCCAGCAGCCCCACGGGACTAGCGGGAGGGCCGATCCAGTACTTC	CASSPTGLAGGPIQYF
TRBV30	-	TRBD2	TRBJ2-2	TGTGCCTGGACTAGCGGGTTTAACACCGGGGAGCTGTTTTTT	CAWTSGFNTGELFF
TRBV11-2	-	-	TRBJ1-4	TGTGCCAGCAGCATGAATGGGGGCGAAAAACTGTTTTTT	CASSMNGGEKLFF
TRBV7-9	-	-	TRBJ1-2	TGTGCCAGCACCGCCGGGGAACAGAATGGCTACACCTTC	CASTAGEQNGYTF